These 16 T cell receptor beta chains were sequenced from one sample in a study of blood T cells in healthy people across ages. A second PCR, run for roughly 7 to 11 cycles, used a sample-barcoded 5' primer plus a J-beta primer mix. TCRdb itself ran the 5' RACE reads through MiXCR, one entry per CDR3 protein. The sample contains 800,000 to 950,000 distinct CDR3 sequences, almost 30% of which appear only once. The data also belong to a second study, concerning T cells of mothers and their children.

The sample taken for sequencing was blood. Receptor source: a woman between 35 and 50 years old in good health.

Remarks on this clonotype: Given a much more abundant clone one base away, this may be a read error. CDR3 sequence: CSDRTSSYSYNEQYF. The CDR3 bases are TGCAGCGATAGGACTAGCAGTTACTCCTACAATGAGCAGTACTTC. The chain recombines TRBV29-1 with TRBJ2-1; 8 bases fit TRBD2. The end of the DNA is better explained by TRBJ2-7, so the J call may be wrong. The CDR3 contains 15 residues. The germline V gene encodes CDR1 SQVTM and CDR2 ANQGSEA.

Details on this clonotype: This clone may be a read error of a much larger clone one base away. The chain uses TRBV10-2 and TRBJ1-6; 12 positions agree with TRBD1. V shed 5 bases and J 11 bases; nucleotides not matched to a gene: 10. CDR3 length: 16 residues. Germline V gene data show CDR1 as WSHSY and CDR2 as SAAADI. The CDR3 region is CASSHWDRGRDPPLHF. DNA for the CDR3: TGCGCCAGCAGTCATTGGGACAGGGGGCGCGATCCACCCCTCCACTTT.

The chain combines TRBV25-1 with TRBJ2-5; 7 nucleotides match TRBD1. The length of the CDR3 is 13 residues. V shed 3 bases, J shed 11 bases, and the junction held 9 bases outside the gene matches. Germline loops: CDR1 MGHDK, CDR2 SYGVNS. CDR3 residues: CASSEQGVWEQYF. The CDR3 DNA sequence: TGTGCCAGCAGTGAGCAGGGGGTATGGGAGCAGTACTTC.

The rearrangement joins TRBV29-1 to TRBJ1-1; TRBD1 is a possible D gene (6 bases). Trimming stripped 4 bases from V and 5 bases from J, with 14 bases between. This CDR3 region has 13 residues. The germline CDR1 and CDR2 sequences are SQVTM and ANQGSEA. This CDR3 is CSVGSNRVTEAFF. DNA of the CDR3: TGCAGCGTTGGCTCCAACAGGGTAACTGAAGCTTTCTTT. Variable domain in full (rest from reference TRBV29-1 and TRBJ1-1): SAVISQKPSRDICQRGTSLTIQCQVDSQVTMMFWYRQQPGQSLTLIATANQGSEATYESGFVIDKFPISRPNLTFSTLTVSNMSPEDSSIYLCSVGSNRVTEAFFGQGTRLTVV.

The chain employs TRBV7-2 and TRBJ2-2, with 13 bases matching TRBD2. The V gene end was trimmed by 5 bases and the J gene end by 9 bases; junction bases not matched to a gene: 6. CDR1 and CDR2 (germline): SGHTA, FQGNSA. This CDR3 spans 15 amino acids. The CDR3 sequence: CASSQRTSGGWELFF. The DNA for the CDR3 is TGTGCCAGCAGCCAACGGACTAGCGGGGGATGGGAGCTGTTTTTT.

In its sample, this clonotype was seen many times. At one boundary the junction diverges from the germline segment, which might be a read error. V gene TRBV12-3 or TRBV12-4 combines with J gene TRBJ2-3; TRBD2 matches at 10 bases. The CDR3 covers 14 residues. CDR3 DNA sequence: TGTGCCAGCAGTCTAGCGGGGGTACTTGGTACGCAGTATTTT. Translated, it gives CASSLAGVLGTQYF.

The rearrangement joins TRBV7-2 to TRBJ1-2, with D tentatively TRBD1 (5 bases). V was clipped by 5 bases and J by 0 bases, with 10 bases between them. CDR3 length: 14 amino acids. CDR1 and CDR2 (germline): SGHTA, FQGNSA. The CDR3 spells CASSHTTANYGYTF. As DNA, the CDR3 is TGTGCCAGCAGCCATACGACAGCTAACTATGGCTACACCTTC.

Many counts were recorded for this clonotype. J is TRBJ2-7 and V is TRBV4-2; TRBD1 might be the D (6 bases). Trimming shortened V by 1 base and J by 3 bases, and 19 bases separated the two germline ends. Germline CDR1 and CDR2: LGHNA and YNFKEQ. This CDR3 comprises 17 residues. In nucleotides, the CDR3 is TGTGCCAGCAGCCAAGGTGGCGGCAGGGGAGCCAACTACGAGCAGTACTTC. Protein sequence: CASSQGGGRGANYEQYF.

This clonotype was seen a few times. The J gene is TRBJ2-7, the V gene TRBV7-2; D may match TRBD1 or TRBD2 (5 bases each). Trimming took 3 bases from V and 4 from J, leaving 13 bases between them. CDR3 length: 14 amino acids. Germline V gene lookup returns CDR1 SGHTA and CDR2 FQGNSA. This CDR3 reads CASSFRGETYEQYF. The CDR3 DNA reads TGTGCCAGCAGCTTCCGAGGGGAGACGTACGAGCAGTACTTC.

This clonotype was recorded a few times. J is TRBJ2-7 and V is TRBV7-9; tentative D call: TRBD1 (5 bases). The length of the CDR3 is 14 residues. Trimming removed 4 bases at V and 1 base at J, with 11 bases between. Germline V gives CDR1 SEHNR, CDR2 FQNEAQ (reference sequence). The CDR3 bases are TGTGCCAGCAGCTATTTGGACACGTCCTACGAGCAGTACTTC. Encoded protein: CASSYLDTSYEQYF.

This rearrangement joins TRBV7-3 to TRBJ2-3, with 7 bases aligning to TRBD1. Per germline, CDR1 SGHTA and CDR2 FQGTGA. The J segment lost 0 bases and the V segment lost 5 bases, leaving 5 bases of the junction unmatched. This CDR3 is 15 amino acids long. The CDR3 region has the DNA TGTGCCAGCAGCCCGTTGGGACAGAGCACAGATACGCAGTATTTT. Its translation: CASSPLGQSTDTQYF.

The sample holds many counts of this clonotype. The chain is built from TRBV7-9 and TRBJ2-7; D is possibly TRBD2 (6 bases). V was clipped by 4 bases and J by 2 bases, with 15 bases between them. The CDR3 runs to 15 residues. Germline CDR1 SEHNR, CDR2 FQNEAQ (reference sequence). CDR3 nucleotides: TGTGCCAGCAGCTCCAATCGGAGGGGCGCCTACGAGCAGTACTTC. It is translated as CASSSNRRGAYEQYF.

About this clonotype: Just one base apart from a much larger clone, this may be a read error. The rearrangement joins TRBV5-5 to TRBJ2-3, with 15 bases aligning to TRBD2. The CDR3 spans 17 residues. The V gene's germline CDR1 is SGHKS and CDR2 YYEKEE (reference sequence). The CDR3 DNA sequence: TGTGCCAGCAGCCCGGGACTAGCGGGGGGACTCACAGATACGCGGTATTTT. Protein sequence: CASSPGLAGGLTDTRYF.

This clonotype has a handful of counts. This sequence joins TRBV20-1 and TRBJ2-3, with D possibly matching TRBD2 (5 bases). The germline gives CDR1 DFQATT, CDR2 SNEGSKA (reference sequence). V lost 7 bases and J lost 2, with 16 bases in between. This CDR3 has 14 residues. The CDR3 coding sequence is TGCAGTGTTGGTAAAAGGACTGCCACAGATACGCAGTATTTT. Translating gives CSVGKRTATDTQYF.

This clonotype was seen a few times. The chain recombines TRBV2 with TRBJ2-3, with a weak D call TRBD1 (5 bases). In germline, CDR1 is SNHLY, CDR2 FYNNEI. This CDR3 is built from 17 residues. The V gene lost 8 bases and the J gene lost 0 bases, with 21 bases spanning the gap. The chain's CDR3 is CASAADQGLISTDTQYF. CDR3 nucleotides: TGTGCCAGCGCCGCGGATCAGGGTTTGATTAGCACAGATACGCAGTATTTT.

In the case of this clonotype: This may come from a read error, since a much larger clone is one base off. V gene TRBV12-3 or TRBV12-4 combines with J gene TRBJ2-7; 8 positions match TRBD1. V shed 5 bases, J shed 5 bases, and the junction held 8 bases outside the gene matches. CDR3 length: 14 residues. The DNA of the CDR3 is TGTGCCAGCAGTGTAGGACAGGGAACTAACGAGCAGTACTTC. It encodes CASSVGQGTNEQYF.